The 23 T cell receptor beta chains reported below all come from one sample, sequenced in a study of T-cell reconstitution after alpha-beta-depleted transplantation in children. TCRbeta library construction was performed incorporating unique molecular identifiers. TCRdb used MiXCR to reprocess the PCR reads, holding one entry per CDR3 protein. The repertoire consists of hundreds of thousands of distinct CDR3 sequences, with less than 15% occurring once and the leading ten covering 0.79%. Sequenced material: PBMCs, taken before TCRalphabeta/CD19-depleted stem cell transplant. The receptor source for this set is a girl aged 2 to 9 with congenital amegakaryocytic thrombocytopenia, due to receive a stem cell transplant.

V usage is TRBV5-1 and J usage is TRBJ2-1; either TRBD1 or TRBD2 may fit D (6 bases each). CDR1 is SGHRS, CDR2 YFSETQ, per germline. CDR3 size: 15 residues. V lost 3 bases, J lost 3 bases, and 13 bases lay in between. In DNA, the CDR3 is TGCGCCAGCAGCTCGGAAGGGGGGAACTACAATGAGCAGTTCTTC. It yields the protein CASSSEGGNYNEQFF.

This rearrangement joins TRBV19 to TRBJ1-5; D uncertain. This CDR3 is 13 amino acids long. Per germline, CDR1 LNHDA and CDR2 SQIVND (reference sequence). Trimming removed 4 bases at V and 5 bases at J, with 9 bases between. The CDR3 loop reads CASSTQKHQPQHF. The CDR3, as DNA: TGTGCCAGTAGTACCCAAAAACATCAGCCCCAGCATTTT.

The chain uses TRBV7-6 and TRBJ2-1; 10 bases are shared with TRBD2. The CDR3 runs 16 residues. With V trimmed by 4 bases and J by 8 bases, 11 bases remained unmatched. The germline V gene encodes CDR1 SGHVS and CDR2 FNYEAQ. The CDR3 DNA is TGTGCCAGCAGCTCTCGTTCGAGCGGGAGGGCCGATGAGCAGTTCTTC. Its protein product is CASSSRSSGRADEQFF.

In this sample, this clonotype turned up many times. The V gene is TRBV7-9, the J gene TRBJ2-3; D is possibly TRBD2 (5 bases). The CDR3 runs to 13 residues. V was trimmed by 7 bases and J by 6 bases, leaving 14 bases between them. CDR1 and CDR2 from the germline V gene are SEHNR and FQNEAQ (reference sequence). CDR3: CASNRDAGDTQYF. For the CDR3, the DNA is TGTGCCAGCAACCGGGATGCTGGGGATACGCAGTATTTT.

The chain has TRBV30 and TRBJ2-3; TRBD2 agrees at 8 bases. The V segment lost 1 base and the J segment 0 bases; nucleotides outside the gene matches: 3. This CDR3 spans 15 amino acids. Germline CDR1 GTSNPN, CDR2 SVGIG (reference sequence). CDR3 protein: CAWSGGLVSTDTQYF. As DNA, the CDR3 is TGTGCCTGGAGTGGGGGACTAGTCAGCACAGATACGCAGTATTTT.

CDR3 amino acids: CASSFTPGIQDFSGNTIYF. The CDR3 DNA reads as TGTGCCAGCAGCTTTACCCCCGGGATTCAGGACTTCTCTGGAAACACCATATATTTT. J is TRBJ1-3 and V is TRBV11-2; D uncertain. The V and J ends lost 3 bases and 0 bases respectively, with 21 bases between them. This CDR3 spans 19 amino acids. CDR1 is SGHAT and CDR2 is FQNNGV in the germline V gene.

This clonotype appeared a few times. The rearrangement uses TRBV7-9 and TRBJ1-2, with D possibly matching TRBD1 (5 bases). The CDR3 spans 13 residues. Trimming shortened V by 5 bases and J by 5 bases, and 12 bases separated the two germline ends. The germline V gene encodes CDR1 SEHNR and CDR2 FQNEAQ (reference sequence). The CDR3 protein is CASSPQVEYGYTF. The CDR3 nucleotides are TGTGCCAGCAGCCCACAGGTGGAGTATGGCTACACCTTC.

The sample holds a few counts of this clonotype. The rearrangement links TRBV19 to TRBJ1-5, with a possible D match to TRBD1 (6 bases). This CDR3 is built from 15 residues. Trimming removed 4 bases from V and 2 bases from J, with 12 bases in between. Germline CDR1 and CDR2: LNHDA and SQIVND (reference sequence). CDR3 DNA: TGTGCCAGTAGTAGTCCCGAGGGGGGCAATCAGCCCCAGCATTTT. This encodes CASSSPEGGNQPQHF. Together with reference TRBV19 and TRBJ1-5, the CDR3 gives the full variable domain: DGGITQSPKYLFRKEGQNVTLSCEQNLNHDAMYWYRQDPGQGLRLIYYSQIVNDFQKGDIAEGYSVSREKKESFPLTVTSAQKNPTAFYLCASSSPEGGNQPQHFGDGTRLSIL.

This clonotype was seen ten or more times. Here the CDR3 reads CASKGPLNTGELFF. CDR3 DNA sequence: TGCGCCAGTAAAGGCCCGCTCAACACCGGGGAGCTGTTTTTT. The V and J genes are TRBV5-1 and TRBJ2-2; D remains unclear. CDR3 length: 14 residues. Germline CDR1 SGHRS, CDR2 YFSETQ. Trimming took off 8 bases at V and 2 bases at J, with 13 bases between the two ends.

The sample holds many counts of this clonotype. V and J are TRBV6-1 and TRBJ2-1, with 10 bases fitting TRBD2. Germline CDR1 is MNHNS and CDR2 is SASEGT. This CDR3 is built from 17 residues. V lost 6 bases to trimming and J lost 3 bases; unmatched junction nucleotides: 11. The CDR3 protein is CASRRTSGLHVYNEQFF. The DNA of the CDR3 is TGTGCCAGCAGACGGACTAGCGGCTTGCACGTCTACAATGAGCAGTTCTTC.

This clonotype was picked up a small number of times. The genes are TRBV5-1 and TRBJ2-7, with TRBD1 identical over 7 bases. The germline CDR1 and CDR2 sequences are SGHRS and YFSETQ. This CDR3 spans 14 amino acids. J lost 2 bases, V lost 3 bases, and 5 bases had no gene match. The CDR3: CASSWGTDAYEQYF. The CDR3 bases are TGCGCCAGCAGCTGGGGGACAGACGCCTACGAGCAGTACTTC.

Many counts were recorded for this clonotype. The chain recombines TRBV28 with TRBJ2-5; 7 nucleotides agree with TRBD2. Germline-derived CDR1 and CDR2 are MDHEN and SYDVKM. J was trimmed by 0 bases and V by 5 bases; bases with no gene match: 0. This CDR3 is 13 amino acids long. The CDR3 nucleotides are TGTGCCAGCAGTGGGACTAACCAAGAGACCCAGTACTTC. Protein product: CASSGTNQETQYF.

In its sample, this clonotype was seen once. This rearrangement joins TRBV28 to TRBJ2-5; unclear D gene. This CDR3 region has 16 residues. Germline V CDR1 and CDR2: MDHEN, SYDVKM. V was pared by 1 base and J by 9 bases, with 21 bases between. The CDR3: CASSLLSAPVGEAQYF. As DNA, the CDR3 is TGTGCCAGCAGTTTATTGTCCGCGCCAGTGGGTGAGGCCCAGTACTTC.

Written as DNA, the CDR3 is TGTGCCACCACCCCCGAGGGTCCCATATATTTT. Amino acid sequence: CATTPEGPIYF. The chain joins TRBV7-9 to TRBJ1-3; no firm D call. This CDR3 spans 11 amino acids. V was pared by 10 bases and J by 11 bases, with 15 bases between. CDR1 is SEHNR and CDR2 is FQNEAQ in the germline V gene (reference sequence).

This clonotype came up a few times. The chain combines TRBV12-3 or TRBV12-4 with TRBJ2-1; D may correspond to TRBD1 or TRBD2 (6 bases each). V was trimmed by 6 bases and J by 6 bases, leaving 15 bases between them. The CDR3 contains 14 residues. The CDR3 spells CASSLGGRFNEQFF. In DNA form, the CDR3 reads TGTGCCAGCAGCTTGGGGGGCAGGTTCAATGAGCAGTTCTTC.

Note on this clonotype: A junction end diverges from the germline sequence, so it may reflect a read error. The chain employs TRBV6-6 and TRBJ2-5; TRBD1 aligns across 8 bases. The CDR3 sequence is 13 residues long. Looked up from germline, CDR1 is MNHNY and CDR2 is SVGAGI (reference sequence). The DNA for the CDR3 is TGTGCCACCAGTCCCGGGACAGGATATCCCCAGTACTTC. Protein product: CATSPGTGYPQYF.

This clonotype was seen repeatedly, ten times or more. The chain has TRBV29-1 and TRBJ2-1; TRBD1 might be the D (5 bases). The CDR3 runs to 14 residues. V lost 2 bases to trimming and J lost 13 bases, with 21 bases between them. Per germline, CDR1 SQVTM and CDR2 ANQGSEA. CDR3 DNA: TGCAGCGTTGAAATTCTGACCTCTTGGGGCCATCAGTTCTTC. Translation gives CSVEILTSWGHQFF.

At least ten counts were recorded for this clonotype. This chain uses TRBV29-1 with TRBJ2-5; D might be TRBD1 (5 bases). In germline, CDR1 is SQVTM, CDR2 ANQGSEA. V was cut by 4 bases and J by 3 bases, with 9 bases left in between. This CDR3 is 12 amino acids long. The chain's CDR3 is CSVVGVEETQYF. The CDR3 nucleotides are TGCAGCGTTGTAGGGGTAGAAGAGACCCAGTACTTC.

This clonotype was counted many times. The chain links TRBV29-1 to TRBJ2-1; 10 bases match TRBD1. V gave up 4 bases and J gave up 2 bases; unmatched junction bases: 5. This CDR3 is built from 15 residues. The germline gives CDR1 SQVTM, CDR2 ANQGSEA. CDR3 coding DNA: TGCAGCGTTGGGGGGGACAGGGGAACCTACAATGAGCAGTTCTTC. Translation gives CSVGGDRGTYNEQFF.

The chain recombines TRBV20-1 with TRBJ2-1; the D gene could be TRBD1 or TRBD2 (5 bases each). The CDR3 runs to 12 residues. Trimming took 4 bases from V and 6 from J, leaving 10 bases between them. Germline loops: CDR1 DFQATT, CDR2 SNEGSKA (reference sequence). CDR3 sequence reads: CSANSGTNEQFF. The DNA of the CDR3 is TGCAGTGCTAATTCGGGGACCAATGAGCAGTTCTTC.

CDR3 sequence reads: CASSRTGRRFSYGYTF. The CDR3 DNA reads as TGTGCCAGCAGCCGTACAGGGAGAAGGTTTTCTTATGGCTACACCTTC. The V and J genes are TRBV7-2 and TRBJ1-2; D is possibly TRBD1 (6 bases). The germline V and J ends were trimmed by 5 bases and 5 bases, with 21 bases remaining between them. Germline V gene lookup returns CDR1 SGHTA and CDR2 FQGNSA. The CDR3 is 16 amino acids.

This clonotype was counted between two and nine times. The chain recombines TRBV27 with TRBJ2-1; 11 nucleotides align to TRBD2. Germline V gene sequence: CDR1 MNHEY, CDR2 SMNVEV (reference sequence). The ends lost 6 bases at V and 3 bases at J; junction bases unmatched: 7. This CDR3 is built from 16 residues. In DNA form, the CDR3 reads TGTGCCAGCAGGCTTAGCGGGAGGGCTTTCTACAATGAGCAGTTCTTC. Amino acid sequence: CASRLSGRAFYNEQFF.

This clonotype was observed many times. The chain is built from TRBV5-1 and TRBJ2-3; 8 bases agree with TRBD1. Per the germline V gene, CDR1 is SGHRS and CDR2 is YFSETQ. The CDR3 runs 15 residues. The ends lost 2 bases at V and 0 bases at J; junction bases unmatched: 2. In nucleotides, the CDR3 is TGCGCCAGCAGCTTCGACAGGGGAAGCACAGATACGCAGTATTTT. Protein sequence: CASSFDRGSTDTQYF.